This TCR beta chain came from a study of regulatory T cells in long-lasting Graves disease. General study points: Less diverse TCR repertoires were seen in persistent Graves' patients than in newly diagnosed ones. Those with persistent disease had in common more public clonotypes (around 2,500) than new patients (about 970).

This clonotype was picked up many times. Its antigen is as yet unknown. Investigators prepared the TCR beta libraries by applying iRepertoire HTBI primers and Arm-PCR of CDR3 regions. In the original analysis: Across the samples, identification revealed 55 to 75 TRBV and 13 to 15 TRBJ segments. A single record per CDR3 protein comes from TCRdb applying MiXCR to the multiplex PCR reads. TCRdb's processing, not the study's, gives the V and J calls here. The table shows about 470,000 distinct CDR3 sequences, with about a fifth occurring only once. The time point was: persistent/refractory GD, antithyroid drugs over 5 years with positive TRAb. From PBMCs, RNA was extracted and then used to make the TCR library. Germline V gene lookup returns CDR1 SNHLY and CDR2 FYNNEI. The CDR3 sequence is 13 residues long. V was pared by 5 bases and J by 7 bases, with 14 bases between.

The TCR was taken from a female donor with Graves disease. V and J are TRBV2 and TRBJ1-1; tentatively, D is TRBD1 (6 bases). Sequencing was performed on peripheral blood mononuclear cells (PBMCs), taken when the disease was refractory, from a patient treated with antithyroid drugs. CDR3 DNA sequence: TGTGCCAGCAGTACAGGGCTCGCGGATGAAGCTTTCTTT. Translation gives CASSTGLADEAFF.